This TCR beta chain was recovered during a study of blood T cell repertoires in COVID-19. Clinical histories supplied by participants themselves formed the basis of cohort assignment. Germline CDR1 LNHNV, CDR2 YYDKDF (reference sequence). The CDR3 runs 15 residues. Trimming cost V 3 bases and J 0 bases, with 12 bases left between them. Measured with immunoSEQ multiplex PCR; TCRdb has only the in-frame clones, and not every one. The sample includes 120,000 to 150,000 clones, over 75% seen only once; the top ten take 3% to 4%. This sequence was found in a man aged 50 to 60 in a cohort exposed to, infected with or recovered from COVID-19 (not recorded which). V and J are TRBV15 and TRBJ2-7; the D gene is possibly TRBD1 (6 bases). Sequenced sample: PBMCs or T cells enriched from blood (not recorded which). CDR3 sequence (DNA): TGTGCCACCAGCAGGCGAGGGGGAGCCTCCTACGAGCAGTACTTC. Protein: CATSRRGGASYEQYF. The full variable domain, completed using reference TRBV15 and TRBJ2-7, is DAMVIQNPRYQVTQFGKPVTLSCSQTLNHNVMYWYQQKSSQAPKLLFHYYDKDFNNEADTPDNFQSRRPNTSFCFLDIRSPGLGDTAMYLCATSRRGGASYEQYFGPGTRLTVT.